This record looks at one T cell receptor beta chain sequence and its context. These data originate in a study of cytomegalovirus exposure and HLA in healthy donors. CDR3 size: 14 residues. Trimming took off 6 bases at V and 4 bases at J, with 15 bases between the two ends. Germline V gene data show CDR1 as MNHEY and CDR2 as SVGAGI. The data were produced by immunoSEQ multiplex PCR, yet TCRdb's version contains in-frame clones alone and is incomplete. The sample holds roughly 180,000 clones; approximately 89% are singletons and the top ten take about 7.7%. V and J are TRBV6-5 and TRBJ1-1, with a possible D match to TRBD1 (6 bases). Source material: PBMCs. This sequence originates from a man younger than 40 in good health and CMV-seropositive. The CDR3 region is CASRYKGEVTEAFF. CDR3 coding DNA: TGTGCCAGCAGGTACAAGGGGGAAGTCACTGAAGCTTTCTTT.